This TCR beta chain came from a study of cytomegalovirus exposure and HLA in healthy donors. Study observations and caveats: Association with HLA alleles at 0.05 false discovery rate was found for around 17,000 TCR beta sequences in a later analysis. TRBV6-2, TRBV6-3 and some other V segments were unresolvable in 87-base-pair reads.

Germline V lookup: CDR1 LNHNV, CDR2 YYDKDF (reference sequence). Deletions cut 0 bases from V and 0 bases from J, with 7 bases between. The CDR3 spans 15 residues. The PCR made use of 60 Vbeta and 13 Jbeta primers. Profiled with immunoSEQ multiplex PCR; TCRdb holds only in-frame clones, not every one. The table includes roughly 98,000 clones, approximately 75% detected once. On this clone: Its target is not known.

The J gene is TRBJ2-3, the V gene TRBV15, with D perhaps TRBD1 (5 bases). Sequencing was done on a sample of PBMCs. The sequence derives from a female donor in good health and CMV-seropositive. CDR3 in amino acids: CATSREAGSTDTQYF. The CDR3 coding sequence is TGTGCCACCAGCAGAGAAGCAGGGAGCACAGATACGCAGTATTTT.